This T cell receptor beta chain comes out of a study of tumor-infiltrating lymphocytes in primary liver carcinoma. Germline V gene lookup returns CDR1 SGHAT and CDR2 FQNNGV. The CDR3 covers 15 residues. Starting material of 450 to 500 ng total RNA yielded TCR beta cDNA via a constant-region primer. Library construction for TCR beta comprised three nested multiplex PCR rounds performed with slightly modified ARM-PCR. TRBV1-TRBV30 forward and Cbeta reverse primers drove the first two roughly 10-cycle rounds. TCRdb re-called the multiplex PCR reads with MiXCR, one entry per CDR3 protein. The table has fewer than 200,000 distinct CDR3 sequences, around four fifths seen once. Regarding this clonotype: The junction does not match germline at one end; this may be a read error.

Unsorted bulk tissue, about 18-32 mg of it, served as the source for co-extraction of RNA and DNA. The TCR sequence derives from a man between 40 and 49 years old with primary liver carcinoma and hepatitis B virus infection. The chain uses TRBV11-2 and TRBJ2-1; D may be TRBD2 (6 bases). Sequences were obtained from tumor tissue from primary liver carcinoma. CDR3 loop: CVSSGTSRSHSEQFF. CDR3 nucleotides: TGTGTCAGCAGCGGCACTAGCAGGAGCCATTCTGAGCAGTTCTTC.